This T cell receptor (beta chain) was retrieved from a study of shared clonotypes between healthy human individuals. Overall study findings and caveats: Only blood underwent sampling, and tissue repertoires likely differ.

Naive CD4+ cells were CD45RA-selected; the remaining cells were memory. CDR1 is SEHNR and CDR2 is FQNEAQ in the germline V gene (reference sequence). The CDR3 has 13 amino acids. The ends lost 4 bases at V and 5 bases at J; junction bases unmatched: 4. Using immunoSEQ multiplex PCR, the repertoire was profiled, and TCRdb retains in-frame clones only, with some absent. The table lists 2 million to 3 million clones, roughly 93% of them singletons. In its sample, this clone was seen a few times. Antigen unknown. The identical CDR3 is also encoded by other nucleotide sequences in the sample. The sequence came from a man aged 18 to 29 in good health. Some clones in this sample may be carry-over from other donors' samples. This rearrangement joins TRBV7-9 to TRBJ1-1; the match to TRBD1 covers 7 bases. The sample consisted of naive CD4+ T cells from PBMCs. The subset denotes: CD45RA+ positively selected. Here the CDR3 reads CASSSQGGTEAFF. In DNA, the CDR3 is TGTGCCAGCAGCTCGCAGGGGGGGACTGAAGCTTTCTTT. Filled out from reference TRBV7-9 and TRBJ1-1, the complete variable domain reads DTGVSQNPRHKITKRGQNVTFRCDPISEHNRLYWYRQTLGQGPEFLTYFQNEAQLEKSRLLSDRFSAERPKGSFSTLEIQRTEQGDSAMYLCASSSQGGTEAFFGQGTRLTVV.